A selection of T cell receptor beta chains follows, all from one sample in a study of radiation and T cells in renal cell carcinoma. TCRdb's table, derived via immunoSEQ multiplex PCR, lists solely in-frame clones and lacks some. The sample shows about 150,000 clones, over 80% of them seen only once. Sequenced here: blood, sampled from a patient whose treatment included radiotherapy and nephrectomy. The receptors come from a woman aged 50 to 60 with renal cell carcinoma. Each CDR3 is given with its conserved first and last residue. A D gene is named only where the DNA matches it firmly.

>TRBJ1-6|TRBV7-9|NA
CASSLGGEGGYSPLHF
TGTGCCAGCAGCCTAGGCGGTGAGGGAGGGTATTCACCCCTCCACTTT
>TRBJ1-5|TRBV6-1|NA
CASSERDQPQHF
TGTGCCAGCAGTGAAAGGGATCAGCCCCAGCATTTT
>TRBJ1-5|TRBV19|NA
CASSITGGNQPQHF
TGTGCCAGTAGTATTACAGGAGGCAATCAGCCCCAGCATTTT
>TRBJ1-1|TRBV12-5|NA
CASGLVLFPAGTRNTEAFF
TGTGCTAGTGGTTTGGTACTTTTCCCCGCGGGGACAAGGAACACTGAAGCTTTCTTT
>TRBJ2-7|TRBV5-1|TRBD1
CASSWTGQGNEQYF
TGCGCCAGCAGCTGGACGGGACAGGGGAACGAGCAGTACTTC
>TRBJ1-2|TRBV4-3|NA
CASSQDLRVGGYTF
TGCGCCAGCAGCCAAGATTTGAGGGTTGGGGGCTACACCTTC
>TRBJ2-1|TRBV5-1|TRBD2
CASSVGTNNEQFF
TGCGCCAGCAGCGTCGGGACTAACAATGAGCAGTTCTTC
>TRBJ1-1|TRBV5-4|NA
CASSFGKGNINTEAFF
TGTGCCAGCAGCTTTGGGAAGGGGAACATAAACACTGAAGCTTTCTTT
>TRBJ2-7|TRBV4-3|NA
CASSQGKAGYEQYF
TGCGCCAGCAGCCAAGGTAAAGCGGGCTACGAGCAGTACTTC
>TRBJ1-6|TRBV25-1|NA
CASSEFGTPTSPLHF
TGTGCCAGCAGTGAATTTGGGACACCGACTTCACCCCTCCACTTT
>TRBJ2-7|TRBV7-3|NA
CASSLGVSYEQYF
TGTGCCAGCAGCTTGGGAGTCTCCTACGAGCAGTACTTC
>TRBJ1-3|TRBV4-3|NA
CASSQGPGSGNTIYF
TGCGCCAGCAGCCAAGGGCCTGGCTCTGGAAACACCATATATTTT
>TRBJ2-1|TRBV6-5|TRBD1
CASSPGTGNNEQFF
TGTGCCAGCAGCCCCGGGACAGGGAACAATGAGCAGTTCTTC